The 18 T cell receptor beta chains reported below all come from one sample, sequenced in a study of blood T cell repertoires in COVID-19 (dated by TCRdb to 2018 to 2020). Receptors were amplified or captured by the immunoSEQ multiplex PCR assay. The source is immuneACCESS, and TCRdb retained only in-frame sequences with V and J called. Part of the clones is not carried over; for the studies checked, unresolved V genes explain less than half of this, and the remainder is unexplained. Within this sample are 240,000 or so clones, with about nine tenths of them counted one time only. The ten largest clones add up to 7.2% of the sample. Material: peripheral blood. Receptors were obtained from a man aged 55 to 69 who had recovered from COVID-19.

V is TRBV27 and J is TRBJ2-1, with 7 bases identical to TRBD1. Germline CDR1 MNHEY, CDR2 SMNVEV (reference sequence). This CDR3 spans 16 amino acids. V trimming: 4 bases; J trimming: 0 bases; junction bases outside the gene matches: 6. In nucleotides, the CDR3 is TGTGCCAGCAGTTCAAAGACAGGGAACTCCTACAATGAGCAGTTCTTC. It encodes CASSSKTGNSYNEQFF.

V is TRBV27 and J is TRBJ2-5; D may be TRBD1 (5 bases). CDR1 and CDR2 from the germline V gene are MNHEY and SMNVEV (reference sequence). V lost 7 bases and J 1 base, leaving 13 bases between the germline ends. CDR3 length equals 14 residues. CDR3 in amino acids: CASMGRVGQETQYF. CDR3 DNA: TGTGCCAGCATGGGGCGCGTCGGCCAAGAGACCCAGTACTTC.

This rearrangement joins TRBV7-2 to TRBJ2-3, with 8 bases identical to TRBD2. This CDR3 contains 16 residues. Germline V gene sequence: CDR1 SGHTA, CDR2 FQGNSA. The trim removed 5 bases at V and 5 bases at J, leaving 12 bases unmatched. The CDR3 loop reads CASSPGLGISVDTQYF. CDR3 nucleotides: TGTGCCAGCAGCCCGGGACTAGGGATATCAGTAGATACGCAGTATTTT. The full variable domain, with the rest looked up from reference TRBV7-2 and TRBJ2-3, is GAGVSQSPSNKVTEKGKDVELRCDPISGHTALYWYRQSLGQGLEFLIYFQGNSAPDKSGLPSDRFSAERTGGSVSTLTIQRTQQEDSAVYLCASSPGLGISVDTQYFGPGTRLTVL.

Only a few counts were recorded for this clone. This chain connects TRBV5-5 to TRBJ1-2; no firm D call. Germline CDR1 SGHKS, CDR2 YYEKEE (reference sequence). The V end lost 0 bases, the J end lost 4 bases, and 10 bases lay between the germline ends. There are 14 residues in the CDR3. The CDR3 nucleotides read TGTGCCAGCAGCTTGGAAGAGGGTCGCTATGGCTACACCTTC. Amino acid sequence: CASSLEEGRYGYTF.

This rearrangement joins TRBV14 to TRBJ2-7, with D perhaps matching TRBD1 (5 bases). The CDR3 spans 11 residues. The germline gives CDR1 SGHDN, CDR2 FVKESK. The germline V and J ends were trimmed by 4 bases and 7 bases, with 8 bases remaining between them. CDR3 loop: CASSPGREQYF. CDR3 sequence (DNA): TGTGCCAGCAGCCCAGGGCGGGAGCAGTACTTC.

This chain joins TRBV11-2 and TRBJ2-7; D is perhaps TRBD1 (5 bases). V lost 3 bases and J lost 8, with 14 bases in between. Germline V gives CDR1 SGHAT, CDR2 FQNNGV. The CDR3 totals 13 residues. The CDR3 loop is CASSFPGIIQQYF. The CDR3 nucleotides read TGTGCCAGCAGCTTCCCAGGGATTATCCAGCAGTACTTC. The variable domain in full, completed from reference TRBV11-2 and TRBJ2-7, reads EAGVAQSPRYKIIEKRQSVAFWCNPISGHATLYWYQQILGQGPKLLIQFQNNGVVDDSQLPKDRFSAERLKGVDSTLKIQPAKLEDSAVYLCASSFPGIIQQYFGPGTRLTVT.

The rearrangement links TRBV6-5 to TRBJ2-7; the D gene is possibly TRBD2 (7 bases). Looked up from germline, CDR1 is MNHEY and CDR2 is SVGAGI. This CDR3 spans 13 amino acids. Trimming stripped 6 bases from V and 3 bases from J, with 12 bases between. Written as DNA, the CDR3 is TGTGCCAGCAGGTCGGGGGGCCTCTACGAGCAGTACTTC. Its translation: CASRSGGLYEQYF.

The chain is built from TRBV30 and TRBJ1-6; 7 bases align to TRBD1. Germline loops: CDR1 GTSNPN, CDR2 SVGIG (reference sequence). This CDR3 region has 15 residues. V shed 3 bases and J 10 bases; nucleotides not matched to a gene: 12. The CDR3 loop reads CAWRPRDSIRSPLHF. In nucleotides, the CDR3 is TGTGCCTGGAGGCCTAGGGACAGTATACGCTCACCCCTCCACTTT.

This chain links TRBV24-1 with TRBJ1-1, with D tentatively TRBD1 (5 bases). The CDR3 is made up of 14 amino acids. In germline, CDR1 is KGHDR, CDR2 SFDVKD. The V gene lost 4 bases and the J gene lost 4 bases, with 12 bases spanning the gap. CDR3 region: CATSDPTRGTEAFF. CDR3 sequence (DNA): TGTGCCACCAGTGACCCGACAAGGGGCACTGAAGCTTTCTTT.

This clone was seen only once. The V gene is TRBV6-5, the J gene TRBJ2-1, with 9 bases lining up with TRBD1. Per the germline V gene, CDR1 is MNHEY and CDR2 is SVGAGI. Trimming cost V 3 bases and J 16 bases; bases outside gene matches: 7. This CDR3 region has 12 residues. CDR3 residues: CASSYRGDREFF. In DNA, the CDR3 is TGTGCCAGCAGTTATAGAGGGGACAGGGAATTCTTC.

The chain recombines TRBV6-5 with TRBJ2-1; weak D call: TRBD1 (6 bases). CDR1 and CDR2 from the germline V gene are MNHEY and SVGAGI. Between the trimmed V and J ends, which lost 5 bases and 8 bases, there was a span of 19 bases. The CDR3 extends over 15 amino acids. The CDR3 nucleotides read TGTGCCAGCAGTAACCGCCGCAGGGGCTCCGATGAGCAGTTCTTC. It translates to CASSNRRRGSDEQFF.

The chain combines TRBV5-4 with TRBJ2-7, with D perhaps matching TRBD2 (6 bases). Trimming shortened V by 2 bases and J by 0 bases, and 15 bases separated the two germline ends. The CDR3 contains 16 residues. Germline V gives CDR1 SGHNT, CDR2 YYREEE (reference sequence). Here the CDR3 reads CASSFFGGTVSYEQYF. The CDR3, as DNA: TGTGCCAGCAGCTTTTTTGGGGGGACGGTCTCCTACGAGCAGTACTTC. Based on the CDR3 plus reference TRBV5-4 and TRBJ2-7, the full variable domain is ETGVTQSPTHLIKTRGQQVTLRCSSQSGHNTVSWYQQALGQGPQFIFQYYREEENGRGNFPPRFSGLQFPNYSSELNVNALELDDSALYLCASSFFGGTVSYEQYFGPGTRLTVT.

The CDR3 region is CASSGGTQGAYEQYF. The CDR3 DNA is TGTGCCAGCAGCGGAGGGACCCAGGGGGCCTACGAGCAGTACTTC. The gene calls are TRBV5-4 and TRBJ2-7, with D perhaps TRBD1 (7 bases). Trimming took off 4 bases at V and 2 bases at J, with 16 bases between the two ends. CDR1 is SGHNT, CDR2 YYREEE, per germline (reference sequence). This CDR3 contains 15 residues.

Worth noting for this clone: Additional DNA sequences in this sample encode the identical CDR3. V gene TRBV4-1 combines with J gene TRBJ1-1; D possibly corresponds to TRBD1 (5 bases). The CDR3 runs to 14 residues. CDR1 is MGHRA and CDR2 is YSYEKL in the germline V gene. Between the trimmed V and J ends, which lost 1 base and 1 base, there was a span of 7 bases. CDR3 coding DNA: TGCGCCAGCAGCCAAGTCGACAGGAACACTGAAGCTTTCTTT. Amino acids: CASSQVDRNTEAFF.

The genes are TRBV29-1 and TRBJ2-2; 7 nucleotides match TRBD1. V dropped 7 bases and J dropped 3; count of bases not matched to a gene: 11. CDR3 length: 15 amino acids. Germline CDR1 SQVTM, CDR2 ANQGSEA. CDR3 sequence reads: CSALGQDGDTGELFF. The CDR3 nucleotides read TGCAGCGCCTTAGGACAGGATGGAGACACCGGGGAGCTGTTTTTT.

V is TRBV25-1 and J is TRBJ2-3; tentatively, D is TRBD2 (6 bases). V dropped 3 bases and J dropped 4 bases, with 20 bases sitting between them. There are 17 residues in the CDR3. CDR1 and CDR2 from the germline V gene are MGHDK and SYGVNS. CDR3 sequence reads: CASSELRDSRVPDTQYF. The CDR3 DNA reads TGTGCCAGCAGTGAGCTCCGGGACTCCAGGGTCCCAGATACGCAGTATTTT. The full variable domain, rest sourced from reference TRBV25-1 and TRBJ2-3, is EADIYQTPRYLVIGTGKKITLECSQTMGHDKMYWYQQDPGMELHLIHYSYGVNSTEKGDLSSESTVSRIRTEHFPLTLESARPSHTSQYLCASSELRDSRVPDTQYFGPGTRLTVL.

In regard to this clone: The identical CDR3 is also encoded by other nucleotide sequences in the sample. J is TRBJ1-1 and V is TRBV12-3 or TRBV12-4, with D uncertain. V was pared by 4 bases and J by 1 base, with 7 bases between. The CDR3 is 13 amino acids. The CDR3 sequence is CASSSTGNTEAFF. The CDR3 bases are TGTGCCAGCAGTTCCACGGGGAACACTGAAGCTTTCTTT.

The V call is TRBV12-3 or TRBV12-4, the J call TRBJ1-2, with no clear D. This CDR3 contains 8 residues. Trimming stripped 10 bases from V and 6 bases from J, with 3 bases between. In DNA, the CDR3 is TGTGCCATCGATGGCTACACCTTC. Its translation is CAIDGYTF.